This entry concerns a single T cell receptor (beta chain). Trimming removed 3 bases at V and 6 bases at J, with 21 bases between. The CDR3 totals 18 residues. Germline values: CDR1 MGHDK, CDR2 SYGVNS. This sample stems from a study of blood T cell repertoires in COVID-19. Overall study: Collection of acute and convalescent COVID-19 samples took place in the United States, Italy and Spain. The analysed material was cDNA or gDNA that came from T cells, B-cell-depleted T cells, or PBMCs.

Clones were sequenced by immunoSEQ multiplex PCR, and TCRdb holds only the in-frame ones, with some missing. The table shows 15,000 to 17,000 clones, with 70% to 90% occurring only once. The source material was peripheral blood. This chain uses TRBV25-1 with TRBJ1-6; D remains ambiguous. The receptor was isolated from a man aged 60 to 75 with acute or convalescent COVID-19. The CDR3 is CASSDPPTVEKLNSPLHF. The CDR3 region has the DNA TGTGCCAGCAGTGACCCTCCCACTGTTGAGAAACTTAATTCACCCCTCCACTTT.